What follows are 20 T cell receptor beta chains derived from one specimen sequenced in a study of blood T cell repertoires in COVID-19 (dated by TCRdb to about 2020). Libraries were made using the immunoSEQ multiplex PCR assay. TCRdb's version of the immuneACCESS table is confined to in-frame rearrangements and falls short of the full clone set. An unresolved V gene accounts for under half of the shortfall where checked; the remainder is of unknown origin. Within this sample are 100,000 to 130,000 clones, with 85% to 95% of them counted one time only. The ten largest make up less than 1.5% of the sample. Sample: peripheral blood. These receptors were collected from a woman aged 25 to 39 with acute or convalescent COVID-19.

This sequence joins TRBV28 and TRBJ1-5; 7 nucleotides line up with TRBD1. This CDR3 spans 17 amino acids. CDR1 and CDR2 (germline): MDHEN, SYDVKM. V lost 3 bases and J lost 3; bases outside the gene matches: 11. The CDR3 sequence: CASSLTGMGGFNQPQHF. CDR3 sequence (DNA): TGTGCCAGCAGTTTGACAGGGATGGGGGGTTTCAATCAGCCCCAGCATTTT.

This chain uses TRBV2 with TRBJ2-1, with 9 nucleotides matching TRBD2. The V and J ends lost 10 bases and 6 bases, in that order; junction bases with no gene match: 4. CDR3 size: 12 residues. Germline lookup yields CDR1 SNHLY and CDR2 FYNNEI. DNA for the CDR3: TGTGCCACCACGACTAGCGGCAATGAGCAGTTCTTC. It yields the protein CATTTSGNEQFF.

This sequence joins TRBV7-2 and TRBJ2-7, with TRBD2 matching over 11 bases. The CDR3 is 15 amino acids. The germline CDR1 and CDR2 sequences are SGHTA and FQGNSA. J gave up 7 bases and V 5 bases, and 10 bases lay outside the gene matches. The CDR3 coding sequence is TGTGCCAGCAGCCTCAGACTAGCGGGGACGTCGGAGCAGTACTTC. Translation gives CASSLRLAGTSEQYF.

J is TRBJ2-1 and V is TRBV24-1; 7 bases are a match to TRBD2. With 0 bases clipped from V and 4 bases from J, the junction kept 5 bases outside the gene matches. Germline CDR1 KGHDR, CDR2 SFDVKD. There are 16 residues in the CDR3. CDR3 residues: CATSDLTSERYNEQFF. The CDR3 bases are TGTGCCACCAGTGATTTGACTAGCGAGCGATACAATGAGCAGTTCTTC.

The rearrangement links TRBV7-2 to TRBJ1-2; 7 bases align to TRBD1. Germline CDR1 SGHTA, CDR2 FQGNSA. The J segment lost 8 bases and the V segment lost 1 base, leaving 16 bases of the junction unmatched. The CDR3 has 17 amino acids. Written as DNA, the CDR3 is TGTGCCAGCAGCTTAGGAAGCCTCCCGGGACAGAAGGAGGGCTACACCTTC. It codes for CASSLGSLPGQKEGYTF.

The chain couples TRBV7-9 to TRBJ2-5, with a weak D call TRBD1 (6 bases). The germline CDR1 and CDR2 sequences are SEHNR and FQNEAQ (reference sequence). The V end was cut by 5 bases, the J end by 0 bases, with 13 bases between. This CDR3 region has 15 residues. The CDR3: CASSQGTSYQETQYF. The CDR3, as DNA: TGTGCCAGCAGCCAAGGGACATCGTACCAAGAGACCCAGTACTTC.

This clone was seen a handful of times. The chain joins TRBV18 to TRBJ2-2, with D possibly TRBD2 on 5 matching bases. V was pared by 4 bases and J by 3 bases, with 9 bases between. The CDR3 totals 14 residues. Germline V gene data show CDR1 as KGHSH and CDR2 as LQKENI. CDR3 DNA sequence: TGTGCCAGCTCACTCCGGGGAGACACCGGGGAGCTGTTTTTT. It translates to CASSLRGDTGELFF.

The J gene is TRBJ2-1, the V gene TRBV7-8; a weak D match, TRBD2 (5 bases). Trimming removed 4 bases at V and 6 bases at J, with 16 bases between. Germline CDR1 SGHVS, CDR2 FQNEAQ. The CDR3 runs to 15 residues. CDR3 in amino acids: CASSSGRIYGNEQFF. The CDR3 DNA reads TGTGCCAGCAGCTCTGGGAGAATCTACGGCAATGAGCAGTTCTTC.

A few counts support this clone. The chain is built from TRBV3-1 (or the pseudogene TRBV3-2) and TRBJ1-6; D is perhaps TRBD1 (5 bases). The ends were cut back, 2 bases at V and 4 bases at J, with 9 bases in the middle. There are 15 residues in the CDR3. Germline values: CDR1 LGHDT, CDR2 YNNKEL (reference sequence). CDR3: CASSQQGAYNSPLHF. CDR3 DNA: TGTGCCAGCAGCCAACAGGGCGCTTATAATTCACCCCTCCACTTT.

The rearrangement joins TRBV4-1 to TRBJ1-1, with 7 nucleotides matching TRBD1. The germline CDR1 and CDR2 sequences are MGHRA and YSYEKL. The CDR3 spans 15 residues. Trimming cost V 1 base and J 3 bases; bases outside gene matches: 5. The CDR3 DNA follows: TGCGCCAGCAGCCAAGTCGGAGGGGGCTACACTGAAGCTTTCTTT. Amino acid sequence: CASSQVGGGYTEAFF.

The chain couples TRBV7-8 to TRBJ2-7; D possibly corresponds to TRBD2 (6 bases). Germline CDR1 SGHVS, CDR2 FQNEAQ. The V end lost 3 bases, the J end lost 0 bases, and 12 bases lay between the germline ends. CDR3 length: 15 residues. The CDR3 DNA reads as TGTGCCAGCAGCTTCAGGGACGGGAGCTCCTACGAGCAGTACTTC. The encoded protein is CASSFRDGSSYEQYF.

The V call is TRBV5-6, the J call TRBJ1-1, with a tentative D call TRBD1 (5 bases). The V end lost 4 bases, the J end lost 5 bases, and 18 bases lay between the germline ends. The CDR3 is 15 residues long. Per germline, CDR1 SGHDT and CDR2 YYEEEE. CDR3 sequence (DNA): TGTGCCAGCAGCGTGATTTTGACAGTAGGGACTGAAGCTTTCTTT. Protein sequence: CASSVILTVGTEAFF. Supplemented by reference TRBV5-6 and TRBJ1-1, the full variable domain reads DAGVTQSPTHLIKTRGQQVTLRCSPKSGHDTVSWYQQALGQGPQFIFQYYEEEERQRGNFPDRFSGHQFPNYSSELNVNALLLGDSALYLCASSVILTVGTEAFFGQGTRLTVV.

This chain links TRBV9 with TRBJ1-5; TRBD1 might be the D (6 bases). Trimming removed 3 bases at V and 7 bases at J, with 14 bases between. The germline V gene has CDR1 SGDLS and CDR2 YYNGEE. This CDR3 region has 14 residues. CDR3 DNA: TGTGCCAGCAGCGGAGGACAGCTCAACCAGCCCCAGCATTTT. Protein sequence: CASSGGQLNQPQHF.

On this clone itself: This same CDR3 is encoded by further DNA sequences in the sample. The V call is TRBV5-4, the J call TRBJ2-7, with 7 bases aligning to TRBD1. This CDR3 has 14 amino acids. From germline, CDR1 is SGHNT and CDR2 YYREEE (reference sequence). The V gene end was trimmed by 3 bases and the J gene end by 4 bases; junction bases not matched to a gene: 7. The CDR3 nucleotides read TGTGCCAGCAGCTCCCGGGACAGCCCGTACGAGCAGTACTTC. Its protein is CASSSRDSPYEQYF.

The chain carries TRBV28 and TRBJ1-1, with 8 bases lining up with TRBD1. There are 24 residues in the CDR3. Losses at the gene ends were 0 bases for V and 4 bases for J; bases not matched to a gene: 31. CDR1 and CDR2 (germline): MDHEN, SYDVKM. The CDR3: CASSLWDRESKRIRLTGAGTEAFF. CDR3 bases: TGTGCCAGCAGTTTATGGGACAGGGAATCAAAGCGAATCCGGTTAACGGGTGCGGGCACTGAAGCTTTCTTT. Based on the CDR3 plus reference TRBV28 and TRBJ1-1, the full variable domain is DVKVTQSSRYLVKRTGEKVFLECVQDMDHENMFWYRQDPGLGLRLIYFSYDVKMKEKGDIPEGYSVSREKKERFSLILESASTNQTSMYLCASSLWDRESKRIRLTGAGTEAFFGQGTRLTVV.

This clone showed up just once. The rearrangement joins TRBV11-1 to TRBJ1-1, with 8 bases lining up with TRBD1. Trimming at V came to 9 bases and at J to 1 base, leaving 4 bases not matched to a gene. Germline values: CDR1 SGHAT, CDR2 FQDESV (reference sequence). CDR3 length equals 13 residues. This CDR3 reads CASSGGWNTEAFF. In nucleotides, the CDR3 is TGTGCCAGTTCAGGGGGCTGGAACACTGAAGCTTTCTTT.

The chain combines TRBV4-1 with TRBJ1-4, with 7 bases that match TRBD1. V shed 4 bases and J 3 bases; nucleotides not matched to a gene: 8. CDR1 MGHRA and CDR2 YSYEKL come from the germline V gene. This CDR3 spans 16 amino acids. CDR3 sequence reads: CASSLGSGTANEKLFF. Here the CDR3 DNA reads TGCGCCAGCAGCCTAGGTTCCGGGACAGCTAATGAAAAACTGTTTTTT.

The chain couples TRBV6-2 or TRBV6-3 to TRBJ1-1; 12 nucleotides agree with TRBD1. Germline V gives CDR1 MNHEY, CDR2 SVGEGT. With V trimmed by 2 bases and J by 8 bases, 12 bases remained unmatched. The CDR3 runs 17 residues. The CDR3 region is CASSYQSSGTGGWEAFF. The DNA for the CDR3 is TGTGCCAGCAGTTACCAATCTTCCGGGACAGGGGGCTGGGAAGCTTTCTTT.

V gene TRBV11-2 combines with J gene TRBJ2-1, with a possible D match to TRBD2 (6 bases). Germline CDR1 and CDR2: SGHAT and FQNNGV. The CDR3 contains 13 residues. V was cut by 4 bases and J by 7 bases, with 11 bases left in between. The CDR3 region has the DNA TGTGCCAGCAGCTCCCCGCGGGGAAATGAGCAGTTCTTC. This codes for CASSSPRGNEQFF.

Here the CDR3 reads CASSPYQDTQYF. The CDR3, as DNA: TGTGCCAGCAGTCCGTATCAGGATACGCAGTATTTT. V and J are TRBV12-3 or TRBV12-4 and TRBJ2-3; D remains unclear. CDR3 size: 12 residues. V was pared by 5 bases and J by 6 bases, with 9 bases between.